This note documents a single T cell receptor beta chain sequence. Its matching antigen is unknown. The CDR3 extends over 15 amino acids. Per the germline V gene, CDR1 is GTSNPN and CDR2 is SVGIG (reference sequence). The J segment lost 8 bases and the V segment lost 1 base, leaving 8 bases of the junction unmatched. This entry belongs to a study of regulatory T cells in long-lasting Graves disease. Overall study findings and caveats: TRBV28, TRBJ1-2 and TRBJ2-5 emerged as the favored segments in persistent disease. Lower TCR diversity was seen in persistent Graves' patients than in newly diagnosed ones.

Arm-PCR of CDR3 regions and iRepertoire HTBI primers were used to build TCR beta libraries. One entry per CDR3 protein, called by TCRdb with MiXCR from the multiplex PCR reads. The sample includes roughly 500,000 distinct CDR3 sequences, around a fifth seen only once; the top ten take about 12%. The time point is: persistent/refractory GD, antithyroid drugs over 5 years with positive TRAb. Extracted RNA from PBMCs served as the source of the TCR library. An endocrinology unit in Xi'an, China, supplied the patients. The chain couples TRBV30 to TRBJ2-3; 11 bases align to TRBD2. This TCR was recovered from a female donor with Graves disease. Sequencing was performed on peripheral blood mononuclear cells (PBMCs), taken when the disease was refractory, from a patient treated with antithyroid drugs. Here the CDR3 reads CAWSGSSGGSLTQYF. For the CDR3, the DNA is TGTGCCTGGAGTGGCTCTAGCGGGGGGTCTCTTACGCAGTATTTT.